This is a list of T cell receptor beta chains from one sample in a study of blood T cell repertoires in COVID-19. Some clones are missing from TCRdb's copy, which holds only in-frame ones; the method was immunoSEQ multiplex PCR. The sample lists under 250,000 clones, just under 85% occurring once. Sequencing was performed on peripheral blood. The receptors were gathered from a man aged 80 or over with acute or convalescent COVID-19. Each CDR3 is given without its conserved first and last residue. A D gene is named only where the DNA matches it firmly.

v_gene | d_gene | CDR3aa
TRBV27 | TRBD2 | AISKGRAGTGELF
TRBV21-1 | NA | ASLPDQPQH
TRBV2 | NA | ASSPEGILTEAF
TRBV3-1/TRBV3-2 | TRBD1 | ASSQAGTGAEAF
TRBV9 | TRBD1 | ASSPGTAHQPQH
TRBV6-5 | NA | ASYRGGGADYEQY
TRBV7-2 | NA | ASTLRATNEKLF
TRBV10-2 | TRBD1 | ASRDRATNTEAF
TRBV6-2/TRBV6-3 | NA | ASSYSKVFWEVKNIQY
TRBV11-3 | NA | ASSLDGQAPQF
TRBV10-3 | NA | AISAEAAATEAF